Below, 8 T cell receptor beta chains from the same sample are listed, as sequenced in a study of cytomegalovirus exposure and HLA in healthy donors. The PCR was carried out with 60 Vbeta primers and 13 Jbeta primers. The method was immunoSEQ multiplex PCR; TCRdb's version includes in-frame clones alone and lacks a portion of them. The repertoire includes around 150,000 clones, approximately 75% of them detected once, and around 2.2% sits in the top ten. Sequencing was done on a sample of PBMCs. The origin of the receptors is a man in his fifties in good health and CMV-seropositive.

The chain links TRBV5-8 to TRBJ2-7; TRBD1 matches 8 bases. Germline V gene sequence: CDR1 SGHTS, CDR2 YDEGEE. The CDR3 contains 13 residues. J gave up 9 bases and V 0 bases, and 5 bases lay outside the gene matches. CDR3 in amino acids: CASSLGQGNMQYF. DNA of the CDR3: TGTGCCAGCAGCTTGGGACAGGGGAATATGCAGTACTTC.

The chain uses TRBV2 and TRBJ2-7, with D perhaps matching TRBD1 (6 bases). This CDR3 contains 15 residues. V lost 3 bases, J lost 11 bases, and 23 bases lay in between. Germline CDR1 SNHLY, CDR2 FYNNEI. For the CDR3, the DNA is TGTGCCAGCAGTGAGGAGAGAGGGGGATTCCACAAAGAGTACTTC. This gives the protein CASSEERGGFHKEYF.

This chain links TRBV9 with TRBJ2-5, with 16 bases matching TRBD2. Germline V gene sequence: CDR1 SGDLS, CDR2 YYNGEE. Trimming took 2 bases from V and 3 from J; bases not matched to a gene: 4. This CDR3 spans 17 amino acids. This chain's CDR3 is CASSVGTSGGGKETQYF. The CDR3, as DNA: TGTGCCAGCAGCGTGGGGACTAGCGGGGGGGGAAAAGAGACCCAGTACTTC.

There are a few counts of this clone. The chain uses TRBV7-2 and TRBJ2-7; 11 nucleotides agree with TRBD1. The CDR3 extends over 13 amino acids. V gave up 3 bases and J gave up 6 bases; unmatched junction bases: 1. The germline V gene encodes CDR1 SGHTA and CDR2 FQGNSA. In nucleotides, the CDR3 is TGTGCCAGCAGCTTGGGACAGGGGGGCGAGCAGTACTTC. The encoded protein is CASSLGQGGEQYF.

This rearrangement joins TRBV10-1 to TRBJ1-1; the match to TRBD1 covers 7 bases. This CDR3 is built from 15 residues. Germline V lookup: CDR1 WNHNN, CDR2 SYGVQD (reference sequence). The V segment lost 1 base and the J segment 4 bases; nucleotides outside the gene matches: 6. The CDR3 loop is CASSELKGATTEAFF. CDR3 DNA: TGCGCCAGCAGTGAGTTAAAGGGGGCCACCACTGAAGCTTTCTTT.

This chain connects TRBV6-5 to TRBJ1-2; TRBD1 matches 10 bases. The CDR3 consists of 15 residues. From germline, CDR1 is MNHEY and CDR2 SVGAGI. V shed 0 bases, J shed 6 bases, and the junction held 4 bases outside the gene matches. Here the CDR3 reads CASSYSLDRGHGYTF. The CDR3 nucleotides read TGTGCCAGCAGTTACTCGCTCGACAGGGGGCATGGCTACACCTTC.

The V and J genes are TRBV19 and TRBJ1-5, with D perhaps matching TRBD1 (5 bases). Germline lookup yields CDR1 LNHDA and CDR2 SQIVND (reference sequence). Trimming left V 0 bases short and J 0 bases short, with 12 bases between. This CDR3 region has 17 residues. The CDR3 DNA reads TGTGCCAGTAGTATAGATGGGGCAGTACTTAGCAATCAGCCCCAGCATTTT. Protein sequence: CASSIDGAVLSNQPQHF.

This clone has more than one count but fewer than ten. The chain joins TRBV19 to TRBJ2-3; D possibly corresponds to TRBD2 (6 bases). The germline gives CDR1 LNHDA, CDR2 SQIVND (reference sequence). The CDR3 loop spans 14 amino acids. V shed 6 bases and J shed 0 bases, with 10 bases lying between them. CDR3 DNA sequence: TGTGCCAGTAGCCTGAGCGGGAGCACAGATACGCAGTATTTT. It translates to CASSLSGSTDTQYF.